These 2 T cell receptor beta chains came from one sample sequenced in a study of T cells after yellow fever vaccination. TCRdb redid the calling of the 5' RACE reads with MiXCR, one entry per CDR3 protein. The table records hundreds of thousands of distinct CDR3 sequences, approximately 12% of them present only once. This specimen was CD4+ T cells sorted from PBMCs, taken 15 days after the yellow fever booster vaccination. Receptors originate from a man between 18 and 35 years old who received the YFV17D yellow fever vaccine.

The chain combines TRBV7-2 with TRBJ2-5; 9 nucleotides align to TRBD2. This CDR3 contains 13 residues. V lost 3 bases to trimming and J lost 9 bases; unmatched junction nucleotides: 5. The germline V gene has CDR1 SGHTA and CDR2 FQGNSA. The CDR3 spells CASSFWTSEPQYF. The CDR3, as DNA: TGTGCCAGCAGCTTCTGGACTAGCGAGCCCCAGTACTTC.

V and J are TRBV10-3 and TRBJ2-7; 8 bases map to TRBD1. The CDR3 is made up of 13 amino acids. The junction had 9 bases not matched to a gene; V was cut back by 8 bases and J by 6 bases. The germline gives CDR1 ENHRY, CDR2 SYGVKD. The CDR3 spells CAIEAGTGREQYF. CDR3 sequence (DNA): TGTGCCATCGAGGCCGGGACAGGCCGCGAGCAGTACTTC.